Listed below are T cell receptor beta chains from one sample, sequenced in a study of T cells in Graves' hyperthyroidism and ophthalmopathy. From the multiplex PCR reads, TCRdb called clonotypes with MiXCR, one entry per CDR3 protein. Of 700,000 or so distinct CDR3 sequences detected, around 15% appear once; the ten largest clones hold under 8.5%. Sequencing was performed on blood. The source is a man aged 18 to 30 with Graves' hyperthyroidism. Both conserved end residues are part of each CDR3. Each record gives: CDR3 length, V gene, CDR3 protein.

CDR3 length: 13; V gene: TRBV7-6; CDR3 protein: CASSLGKDYTQYF
CDR3 length: 17; V gene: TRBV7-3; CDR3 protein: CASSLQGRASGANVLTF
CDR3 length: 16; V gene: TRBV20-1; CDR3 protein: CSARGLRGHYQETQYF
CDR3 length: 15; V gene: TRBV29-1; CDR3 protein: CSVAGLAGTTYEQYF
CDR3 length: 13; V gene: TRBV12-3/TRBV12-4; CDR3 protein: CASSPGPQNIQYF
CDR3 length: 19; V gene: TRBV4-1; CDR3 protein: CASSQAIPGQAPFQETQYF
CDR3 length: 16; V gene: TRBV2; CDR3 protein: CASSDAGQRMNTEAFF
CDR3 length: 15; V gene: TRBV27; CDR3 protein: CASRIYPLSTDTQYF
CDR3 length: 13; V gene: TRBV5-1; CDR3 protein: CASSPRDRGPQYF
CDR3 length: 17; V gene: TRBV5-1; CDR3 protein: CASSSPLAGGNTGELFF
CDR3 length: 14; V gene: TRBV28; CDR3 protein: CASVGTGKNQPQHF
CDR3 length: 14; V gene: TRBV20-1; CDR3 protein: CSALFGAGETEAFF
CDR3 length: 15; V gene: TRBV7-9; CDR3 protein: CASSSTRGGSYEQYF
CDR3 length: 16; V gene: TRBV4-3; CDR3 protein: CASSLGTSLAKNIQYF
CDR3 length: 14; V gene: TRBV20-1; CDR3 protein: CSARTGTDNQPQHF
CDR3 length: 17; V gene: TRBV7-2; CDR3 protein: CASSPGHSRGLNEKLFF
CDR3 length: 14; V gene: TRBV6-1; CDR3 protein: CASIRATSTDTQYF
CDR3 length: 15; V gene: TRBV11-3; CDR3 protein: CASSLSSGSSYEQYF
CDR3 length: 18; V gene: TRBV20-1; CDR3 protein: CSARGILGTGGFQTEAFF
CDR3 length: 13; V gene: TRBV20-1; CDR3 protein: CSATWDFQETQYF
CDR3 length: 14; V gene: TRBV11-3; CDR3 protein: CASSHLGSYNEQFF
CDR3 length: 16; V gene: TRBV7-6; CDR3 protein: CASSFSAGTMADTQYF
CDR3 length: 15; V gene: TRBV18; CDR3 protein: CASSPVDTHSYEQYF
CDR3 length: 15; V gene: TRBV20-1; CDR3 protein: CSARDGTSGRYERFF
CDR3 length: 13; V gene: TRBV20-1; CDR3 protein: CSATPDRGETQYF
CDR3 length: 13; V gene: TRBV27; CDR3 protein: CASSSGQSGEQFF
CDR3 length: 17; V gene: TRBV18; CDR3 protein: CASSPRSVGGISDTQYF
CDR3 length: 15; V gene: TRBV30; CDR3 protein: CASKQRDKDNSPLHF
CDR3 length: 17; V gene: TRBV27; CDR3 protein: CASSFTPPPTGVNEQFF
CDR3 length: 14; V gene: TRBV6-1; CDR3 protein: CASSELGGSYEQYF
CDR3 length: 13; V gene: TRBV28; CDR3 protein: CASSLTPSYEQYF
CDR3 length: 14; V gene: TRBV7-8; CDR3 protein: CASSPQAGEEKLFF
CDR3 length: 13; V gene: TRBV11-1; CDR3 protein: CASSSQRRGTQYF
CDR3 length: 16; V gene: TRBV6-6; CDR3 protein: CASSYRDRGRYNEQFF
CDR3 length: 15; V gene: TRBV7-2; CDR3 protein: CASSFTSGSTYEQYF
CDR3 length: 15; V gene: TRBV20-1; CDR3 protein: CSASPGAQGHSPLHF
CDR3 length: 16; V gene: TRBV9; CDR3 protein: CASSDLGQGEAEKLFF
CDR3 length: 14; V gene: TRBV7-8; CDR3 protein: CASSWGTMNTEAFF
CDR3 length: 15; V gene: TRBV7-8; CDR3 protein: CASSLRRANTGELFF
CDR3 length: 15; V gene: TRBV25-1; CDR3 protein: CASSESAGSNQPQHF
CDR3 length: 13; V gene: TRBV28; CDR3 protein: CASMRGRRYEQYF
CDR3 length: 15; V gene: TRBV6-5; CDR3 protein: CASSAPGQGASEAFF
CDR3 length: 11; V gene: TRBV2; CDR3 protein: CASRAGFEAFF
CDR3 length: 11; V gene: TRBV12-3/TRBV12-4; CDR3 protein: CASSLGLAQHF
CDR3 length: 12; V gene: TRBV6-2/TRBV6-3; CDR3 protein: CASTQGAYEQYF
CDR3 length: 17; V gene: TRBV5-1; CDR3 protein: CASSLEGLAASTDTQYF